This T cell receptor (beta chain) originates from a study of T cells in Graves' hyperthyroidism and ophthalmopathy. About the study: Sampling of peripheral blood happened at initial diagnosis, prior to any treatment.

The CDR3 regions of TCR beta were amplified from RNA transcripts. First-round RT-PCR with HTBI primers amplified the TCR CDR3 region. TCRdb called the multiplex PCR reads again in MiXCR, with one record for every CDR3 protein. The sample shows some 460,000 distinct CDR3 sequences, 15% to 18% of them seen only once. The J segment lost 3 bases and the V segment lost 4 bases, leaving 4 bases of the junction unmatched. The CDR3 extends over 16 amino acids. Looked up from germline, CDR1 is SEHNR and CDR2 is FQNEAQ (reference sequence). Study results and limitations: In the blood, most expanded thyroid clonotypes above 0.001 appeared as well.

Source material for PBMCs was 9 to 10 ml fresh peripheral blood. This clonotype came up many times. Its target is unknown. The sequence was collected from a woman aged 18-30 years with Graves' hyperthyroidism. The J gene is TRBJ2-2, the V gene TRBV7-9; 11 bases are a match to TRBD2. Sequencing was performed on blood. CDR3 nucleotide sequence: TGTGCCAGCAGCTCGACTAGCGGGATGGACACCGGGGAGCTGTTTTTT. Protein: CASSSTSGMDTGELFF.